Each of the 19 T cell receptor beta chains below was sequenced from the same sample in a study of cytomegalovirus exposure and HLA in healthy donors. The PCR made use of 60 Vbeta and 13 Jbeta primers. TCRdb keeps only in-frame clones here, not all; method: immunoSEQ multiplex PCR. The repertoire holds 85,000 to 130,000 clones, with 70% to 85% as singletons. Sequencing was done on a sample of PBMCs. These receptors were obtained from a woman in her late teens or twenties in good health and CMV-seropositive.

As DNA, the CDR3 is TGTGCCAGCAGCTTAGAGCGCGGTCACACCTACGAGCAGTACTTC. Its protein is CASSLERGHTYEQYF. The chain couples TRBV11-2 to TRBJ2-7, with D uncertain. Trimming took 0 bases from V and 2 from J, leaving 11 bases between them. The germline V gene has CDR1 SGHAT and CDR2 FQNNGV. The CDR3 covers 15 residues. The whole variable domain, filled in from reference TRBV11-2 and TRBJ2-7, reads EAGVAQSPRYKIIEKRQSVAFWCNPISGHATLYWYQQILGQGPKLLIQFQNNGVVDDSQLPKDRFSAERLKGVDSTLKIQPAKLEDSAVYLCASSLERGHTYEQYFGPGTRLTVT.

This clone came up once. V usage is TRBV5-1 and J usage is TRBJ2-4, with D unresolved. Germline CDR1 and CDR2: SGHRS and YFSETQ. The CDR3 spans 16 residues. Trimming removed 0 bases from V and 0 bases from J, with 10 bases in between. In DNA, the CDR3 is TGCGCCAGCAGCTTGGAGCCTCAATTAGCCAAAAACATTCAGTACTTC. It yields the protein CASSLEPQLAKNIQYF.

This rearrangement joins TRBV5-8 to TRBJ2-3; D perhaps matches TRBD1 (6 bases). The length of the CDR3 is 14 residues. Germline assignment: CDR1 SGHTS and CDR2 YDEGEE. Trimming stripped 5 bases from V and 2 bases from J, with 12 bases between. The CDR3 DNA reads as TGTGCCAGCAGGCTACAGGGTGACACAGATACGCAGTATTTT. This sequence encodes CASRLQGDTDTQYF.

The CDR3 reads CASSLVGGGEAFF. The CDR3, as DNA: TGTGCCAGCAGCTTAGTTGGTGGGGGCGAAGCTTTCTTT. This chain connects TRBV7-2 to TRBJ1-1; tentative D call: TRBD1 (6 bases). The V and J ends lost 1 base and 8 bases respectively, with 11 bases between them. The CDR3 covers 13 residues. Germline V gene lookup returns CDR1 SGHTA and CDR2 FQGNSA.

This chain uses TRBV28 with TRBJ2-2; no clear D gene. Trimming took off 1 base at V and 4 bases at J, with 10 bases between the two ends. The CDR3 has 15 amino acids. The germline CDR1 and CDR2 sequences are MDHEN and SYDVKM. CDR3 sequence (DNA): TGTGCCAGCAGTTTATACCAAGTTAGCACCGGGGAGCTGTTTTTT. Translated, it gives CASSLYQVSTGELFF.

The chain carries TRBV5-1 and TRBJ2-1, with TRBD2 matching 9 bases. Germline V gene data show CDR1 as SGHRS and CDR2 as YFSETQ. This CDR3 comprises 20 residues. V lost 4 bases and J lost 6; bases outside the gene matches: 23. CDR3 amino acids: CASSRPPGAGGRGKLNEQFF. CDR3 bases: TGCGCCAGCAGCCGGCCCCCTGGGGCGGGAGGGCGGGGAAAACTCAATGAGCAGTTCTTC.

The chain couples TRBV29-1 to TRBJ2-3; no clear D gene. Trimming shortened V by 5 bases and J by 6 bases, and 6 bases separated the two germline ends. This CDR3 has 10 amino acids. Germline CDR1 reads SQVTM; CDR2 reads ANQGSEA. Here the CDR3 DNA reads TGCAGCGTTCTAGAGGATACGCAGTATTTT. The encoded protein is CSVLEDTQYF.

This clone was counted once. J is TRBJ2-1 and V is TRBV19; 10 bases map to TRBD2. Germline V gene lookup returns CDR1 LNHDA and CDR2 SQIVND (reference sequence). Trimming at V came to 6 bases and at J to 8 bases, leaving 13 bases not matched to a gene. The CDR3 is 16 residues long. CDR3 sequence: CASSLGGLAGVDEQFF. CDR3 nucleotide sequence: TGTGCCAGTAGCTTAGGGGGGCTAGCGGGAGTCGATGAGCAGTTCTTC. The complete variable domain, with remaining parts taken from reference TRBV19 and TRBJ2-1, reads DGGITQSPKYLFRKEGQNVTLSCEQNLNHDAMYWYRQDPGQGLRLIYYSQIVNDFQKGDIAEGYSVSREKKESFPLTVTSAQKNPTAFYLCASSLGGLAGVDEQFFGPGTRLTVL.

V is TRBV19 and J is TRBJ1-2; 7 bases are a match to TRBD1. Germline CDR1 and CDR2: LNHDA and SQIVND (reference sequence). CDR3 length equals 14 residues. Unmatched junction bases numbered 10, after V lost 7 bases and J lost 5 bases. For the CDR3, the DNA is TGTGCCAGTACAGTTGACAAGGGGGCTTATGGCTACACCTTC. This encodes CASTVDKGAYGYTF. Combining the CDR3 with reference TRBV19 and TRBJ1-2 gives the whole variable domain DGGITQSPKYLFRKEGQNVTLSCEQNLNHDAMYWYRQDPGQGLRLIYYSQIVNDFQKGDIAEGYSVSREKKESFPLTVTSAQKNPTAFYLCASTVDKGAYGYTFGSGTRLTVV.

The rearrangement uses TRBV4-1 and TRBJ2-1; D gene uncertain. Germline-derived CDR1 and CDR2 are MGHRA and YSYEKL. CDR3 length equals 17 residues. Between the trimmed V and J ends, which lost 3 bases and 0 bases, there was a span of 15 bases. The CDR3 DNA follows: TGCGCCAGCAGCCAGGCTTTTCGCGGCAGCTCCTACAATGAGCAGTTCTTC. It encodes CASSQAFRGSSYNEQFF.

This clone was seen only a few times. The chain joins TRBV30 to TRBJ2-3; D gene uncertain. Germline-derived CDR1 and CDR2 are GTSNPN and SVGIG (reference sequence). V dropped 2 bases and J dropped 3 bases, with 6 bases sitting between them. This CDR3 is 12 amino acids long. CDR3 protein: CAWSPLTDTQYF. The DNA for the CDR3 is TGTGCCTGGAGTCCCCTTACAGATACGCAGTATTTT. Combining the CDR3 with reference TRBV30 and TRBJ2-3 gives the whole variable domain SQTIHQWPATLVQPVGSPLSLECTVEGTSNPNLYWYRQAAGRGLQLLFYSVGIGQISSEVPQNLSASRPQDRQFILSSKKLLLSDSGFYLCAWSPLTDTQYFGPGTRLTVL.

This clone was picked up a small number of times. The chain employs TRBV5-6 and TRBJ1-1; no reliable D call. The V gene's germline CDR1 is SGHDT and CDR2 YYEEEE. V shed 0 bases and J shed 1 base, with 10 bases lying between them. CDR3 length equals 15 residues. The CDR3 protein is CASSLANLGNTEAFF. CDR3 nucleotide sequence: TGTGCCAGCAGCTTGGCCAATCTAGGGAACACTGAAGCTTTCTTT. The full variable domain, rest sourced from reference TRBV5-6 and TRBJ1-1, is DAGVTQSPTHLIKTRGQQVTLRCSPKSGHDTVSWYQQALGQGPQFIFQYYEEEERQRGNFPDRFSGHQFPNYSSELNVNALLLGDSALYLCASSLANLGNTEAFFGQGTRLTVV.

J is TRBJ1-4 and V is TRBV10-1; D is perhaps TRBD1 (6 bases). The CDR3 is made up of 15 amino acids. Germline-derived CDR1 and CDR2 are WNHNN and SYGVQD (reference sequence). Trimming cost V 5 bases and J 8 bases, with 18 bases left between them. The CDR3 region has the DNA TGCGCCAGCAGTCGGACAGTAGGTCCTGAAGAAAAACTGTTTTTT. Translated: CASSRTVGPEEKLFF.

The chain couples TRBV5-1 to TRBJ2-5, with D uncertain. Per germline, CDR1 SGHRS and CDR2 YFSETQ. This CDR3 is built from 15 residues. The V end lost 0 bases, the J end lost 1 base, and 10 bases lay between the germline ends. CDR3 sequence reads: CASSLAAAGQETQYF. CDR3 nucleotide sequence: TGCGCCAGCAGCTTGGCCGCAGCAGGCCAAGAGACCCAGTACTTC.

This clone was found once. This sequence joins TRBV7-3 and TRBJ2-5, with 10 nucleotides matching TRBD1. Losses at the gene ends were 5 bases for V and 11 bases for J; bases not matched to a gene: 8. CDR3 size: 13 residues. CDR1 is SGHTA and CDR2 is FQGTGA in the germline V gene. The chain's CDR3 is CASSTTGGGRQYF. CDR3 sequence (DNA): TGTGCCAGCAGCACGACAGGGGGCGGACGGCAGTACTTC. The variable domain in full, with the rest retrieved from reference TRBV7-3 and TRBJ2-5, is GAGVSQTPSNKVTEKGKYVELRCDPISGHTALYWYRQSLGQGPEFLIYFQGTGAADDSGLPNDRFFAVRPEGSVSTLKIQRTERGDSAVYLCASSTTGGGRQYFGPGTRLLVL.

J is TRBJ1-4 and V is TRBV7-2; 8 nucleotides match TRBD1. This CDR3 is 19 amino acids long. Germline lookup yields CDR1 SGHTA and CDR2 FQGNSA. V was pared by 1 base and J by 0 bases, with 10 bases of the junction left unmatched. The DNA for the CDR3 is TGTGCCAGCAGCTTAGAGAGAGGACAGGGTTTTGCAACTAATGAAAAACTGTTTTTT. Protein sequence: CASSLERGQGFATNEKLFF.

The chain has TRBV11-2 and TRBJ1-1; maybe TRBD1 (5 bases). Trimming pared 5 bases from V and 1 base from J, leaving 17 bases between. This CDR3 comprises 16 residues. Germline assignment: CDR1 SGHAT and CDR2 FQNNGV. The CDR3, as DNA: TGTGCCAGCAGCCCGATGCCCCAGGGCACGAACACTGAAGCTTTCTTT. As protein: CASSPMPQGTNTEAFF.

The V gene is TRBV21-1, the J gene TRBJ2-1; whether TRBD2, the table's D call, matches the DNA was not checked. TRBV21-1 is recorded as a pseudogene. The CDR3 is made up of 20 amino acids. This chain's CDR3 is CASTLTNPIGGGGLLGEQFF. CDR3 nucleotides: TGTGCCAGCACTCTAACAAATCCCATCGGAGGCGGGGGCCTCCTTGGTGAGCAGTTCTTC.

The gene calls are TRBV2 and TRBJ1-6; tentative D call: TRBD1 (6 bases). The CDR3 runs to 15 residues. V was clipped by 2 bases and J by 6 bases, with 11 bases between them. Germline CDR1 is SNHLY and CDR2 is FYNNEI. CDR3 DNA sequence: TGTGCCAGCAGTGAACTCCAGGGGTTTAATTCACCCCTCCACTTT. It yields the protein CASSELQGFNSPLHF.